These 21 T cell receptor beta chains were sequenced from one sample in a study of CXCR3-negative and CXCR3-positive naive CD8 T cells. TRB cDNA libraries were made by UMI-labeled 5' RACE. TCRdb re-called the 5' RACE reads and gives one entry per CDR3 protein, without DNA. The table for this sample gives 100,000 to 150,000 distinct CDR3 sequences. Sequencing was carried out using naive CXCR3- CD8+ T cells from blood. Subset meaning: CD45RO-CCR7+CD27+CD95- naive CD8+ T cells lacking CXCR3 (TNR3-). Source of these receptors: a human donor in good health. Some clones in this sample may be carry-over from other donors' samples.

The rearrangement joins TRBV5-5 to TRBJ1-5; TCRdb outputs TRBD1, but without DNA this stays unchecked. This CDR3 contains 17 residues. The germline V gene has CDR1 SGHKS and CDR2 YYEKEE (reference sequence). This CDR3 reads CASSLSSGVYSNQPQHF.

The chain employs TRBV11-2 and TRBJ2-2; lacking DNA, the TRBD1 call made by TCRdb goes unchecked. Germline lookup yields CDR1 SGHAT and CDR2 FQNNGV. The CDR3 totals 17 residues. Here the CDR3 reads CASSLDSGLRRSGELFF.

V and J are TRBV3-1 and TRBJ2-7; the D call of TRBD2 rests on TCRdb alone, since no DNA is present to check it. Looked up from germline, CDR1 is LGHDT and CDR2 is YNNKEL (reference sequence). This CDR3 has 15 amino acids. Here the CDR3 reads CASSTLAGELYEQYF.

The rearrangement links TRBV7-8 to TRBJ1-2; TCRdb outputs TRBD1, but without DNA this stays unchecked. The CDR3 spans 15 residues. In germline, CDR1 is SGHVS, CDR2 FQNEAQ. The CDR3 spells CASSRVGQTLYGYTF.

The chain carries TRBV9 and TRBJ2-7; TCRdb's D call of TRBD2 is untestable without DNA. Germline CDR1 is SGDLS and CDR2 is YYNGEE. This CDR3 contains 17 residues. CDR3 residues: CASSAGLAVGGPYEQYF.

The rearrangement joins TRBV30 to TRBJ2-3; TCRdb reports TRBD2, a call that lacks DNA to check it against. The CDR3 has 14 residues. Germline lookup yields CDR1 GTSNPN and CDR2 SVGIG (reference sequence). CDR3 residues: CAWSGIAIPDTQYF.

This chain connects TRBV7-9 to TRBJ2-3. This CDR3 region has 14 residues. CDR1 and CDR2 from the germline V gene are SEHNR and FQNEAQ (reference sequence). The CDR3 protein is CASSLIRGTDTQYF.

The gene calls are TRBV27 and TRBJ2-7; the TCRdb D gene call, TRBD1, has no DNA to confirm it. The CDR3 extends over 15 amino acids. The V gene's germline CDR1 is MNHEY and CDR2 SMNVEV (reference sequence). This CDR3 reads CASSYGQGTNYEQYF.

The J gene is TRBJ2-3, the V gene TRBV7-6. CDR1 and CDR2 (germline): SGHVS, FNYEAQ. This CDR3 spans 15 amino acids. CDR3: CASSLAASRPDTQYF.

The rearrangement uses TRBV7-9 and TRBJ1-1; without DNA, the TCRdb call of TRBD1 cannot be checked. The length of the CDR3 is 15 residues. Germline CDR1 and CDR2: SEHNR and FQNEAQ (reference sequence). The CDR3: CASSPGGGGNTEAFF.

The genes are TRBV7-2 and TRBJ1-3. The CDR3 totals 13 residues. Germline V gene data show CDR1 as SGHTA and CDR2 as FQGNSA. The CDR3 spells CASSLSLGNTIYF.

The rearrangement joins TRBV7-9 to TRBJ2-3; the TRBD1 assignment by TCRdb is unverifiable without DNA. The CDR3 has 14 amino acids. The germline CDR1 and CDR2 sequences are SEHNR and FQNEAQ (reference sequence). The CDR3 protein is CASSFPPNTDTQYF.

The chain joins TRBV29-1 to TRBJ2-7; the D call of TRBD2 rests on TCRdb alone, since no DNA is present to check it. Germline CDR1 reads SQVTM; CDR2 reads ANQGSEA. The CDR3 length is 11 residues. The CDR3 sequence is CSVPIANEQYF.

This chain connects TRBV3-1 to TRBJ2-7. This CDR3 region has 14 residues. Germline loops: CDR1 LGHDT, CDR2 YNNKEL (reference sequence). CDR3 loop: CASSQDLQTYEQYF.

The CDR3 here is CASSVAGPYNEQFF. The chain recombines TRBV28 with TRBJ2-1; the TRBD1 assignment by TCRdb is unverifiable without DNA. The V gene's germline CDR1 is MDHEN and CDR2 SYDVKM. The CDR3 has 14 residues.

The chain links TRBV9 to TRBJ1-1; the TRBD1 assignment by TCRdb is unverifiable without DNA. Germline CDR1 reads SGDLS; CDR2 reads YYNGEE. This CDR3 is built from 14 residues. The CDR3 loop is CASSETGQNTEAFF.

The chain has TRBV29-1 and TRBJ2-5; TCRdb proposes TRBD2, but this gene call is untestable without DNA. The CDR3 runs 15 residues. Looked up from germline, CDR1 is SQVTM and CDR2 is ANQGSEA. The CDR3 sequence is CSIEPSRVESETQYF. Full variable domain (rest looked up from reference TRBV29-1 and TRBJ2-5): SAVISQKPSRDICQRGTSLTIQCQVDSQVTMMFWYRQQPGQSLTLIATANQGSEATYESGFVIDKFPISRPNLTFSTLTVSNMSPEDSSIYLCSIEPSRVESETQYFGPGTRLLVL.

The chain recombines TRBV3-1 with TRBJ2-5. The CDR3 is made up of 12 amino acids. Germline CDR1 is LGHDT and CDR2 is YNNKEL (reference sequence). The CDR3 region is CASSQETETQYF.

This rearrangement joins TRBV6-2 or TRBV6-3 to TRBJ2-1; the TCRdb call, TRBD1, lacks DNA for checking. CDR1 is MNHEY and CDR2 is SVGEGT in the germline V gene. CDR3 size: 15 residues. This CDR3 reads CASREEGDIYNEQFF.

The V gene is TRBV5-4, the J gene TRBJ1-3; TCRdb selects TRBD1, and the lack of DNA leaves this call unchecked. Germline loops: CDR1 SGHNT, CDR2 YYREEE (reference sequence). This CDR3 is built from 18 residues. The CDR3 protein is CASSKLPTTEITGNTIYF.

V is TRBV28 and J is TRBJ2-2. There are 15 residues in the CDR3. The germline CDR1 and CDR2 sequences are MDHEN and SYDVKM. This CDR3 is CASSFEAEFTGELFF.